This T cell receptor (beta chain) derives from a study of cytomegalovirus exposure and HLA in healthy donors. Study-wide findings and caveats: Among the CMV-associated chains, a few were confirmed in vitro as specific for CMV antigens. Immune exposure information comprised only CMV serostatus. When analyzed later, a missense DCLRE1C variant was found to be linked to TCR beta V- and J-gene trimming.

This PCR relied on a set of 60 Vbeta primers and 13 Jbeta primers. Generated by immunoSEQ multiplex PCR, the TCRdb table keeps only in-frame clones and is missing some. The sample holds about 130,000 clones, nearly 80% seen once. On this clone itself: Its specificity is not known.

The V gene lost 4 bases and the J gene lost 1 base, with 12 bases spanning the gap. Germline CDR1 and CDR2: MDHEN and SYDVKM. CDR3 length equals 15 residues. Input material: PBMCs. V usage is TRBV28 and J usage is TRBJ2-3; D remains unclear. The origin of this receptor is a man younger than 45 in good health and CMV-seronegative. The CDR3 DNA reads as TGTGCCAGCAGTTCTCCGCGCGGAGGCACAGATACGCAGTATTTT. The encoded protein is CASSSPRGGTDTQYF.